This TCR beta chain was found in a study of CD8+ T cells in alopecia areata. Overall study context: Each recipient was an approximately 7-11-week-old female C3H/HeJ mouse given skin from an approximately 6-13-month-old C3H/HeJ donor with spontaneous alopecia. Findings and limits, study-wide: Higher clonality and more expanded CD8+ clones appeared in lesional than normal scalp. Resident alphabeta T-cell populations of normal skin are likewise subject to sequencing in scalp samples.

V was trimmed by 4 bases and J by 4 bases, leaving 32 bases between them. Germline lookup yields CDR1 NNHNN and CDR2 SYGAGS (reference sequence). The CDR3 has 21 residues. Points on this clone: Antigen: not known. Mouse gene names apply. The CDR3 is cut off 4 residues early in the read; its end comes from the germline J gene.

Following RNA extraction, reverse transcription yielded cDNA that acted as the sequencing template. Produced via immunoSEQ multiplex PCR; TCRdb's table is partial and in-frame only. This sample comprises about 120,000 clones, none seen once only. The rearrangement links TRBV13-2 to TRBJ2-2, with D possibly being TRBD2 (6 bases). The sample taken for sequencing was lesional skin. This TCR was recovered from a C3H/HeJ mouse with alopecia areata. Strain haplotype at MHC: H2-k. This chain's CDR3 is CASGLMMKNLWGRATTGQLYF. Incomplete CDR3 DNA: TGTGCCAGCGGTTTGATGATGAAAAATCTCTGGGGACGTGCAACCACCGGG.